The T cell receptor beta chain under discussion was sequenced for a study of cytomegalovirus exposure and HLA in healthy donors. General study points: In a later analysis, TCR beta V- and J-gene trimming showed a link to a missense DCLRE1C variant.

The trim removed 0 bases at V and 3 bases at J, leaving 3 bases unmatched. CDR1 and CDR2 (germline): MNHEY, SVGAGI. This CDR3 contains 15 residues. PCR amplification relied on 60 Vbeta primers (plus 13 Jbeta primers). Repertoires were generated with immunoSEQ multiplex PCR, while TCRdb's copy carries only in-frame clones and drops some. The sample has roughly 83,000 clones, 70% to 75% seen once; the top ten hold around 3.9%. In the case of this clone: As yet, its antigen is unknown.

The sample was PBMCs. The sequence was collected from a man aged 60 to 75 in good health and CMV-seronegative. The chain employs TRBV6-5 and TRBJ2-7; 9 positions agree with TRBD1. This CDR3 is CASSYSGTGRYEQYF. DNA of the CDR3: TGTGCCAGCAGTTACTCCGGGACAGGGCGCTACGAGCAGTACTTC.